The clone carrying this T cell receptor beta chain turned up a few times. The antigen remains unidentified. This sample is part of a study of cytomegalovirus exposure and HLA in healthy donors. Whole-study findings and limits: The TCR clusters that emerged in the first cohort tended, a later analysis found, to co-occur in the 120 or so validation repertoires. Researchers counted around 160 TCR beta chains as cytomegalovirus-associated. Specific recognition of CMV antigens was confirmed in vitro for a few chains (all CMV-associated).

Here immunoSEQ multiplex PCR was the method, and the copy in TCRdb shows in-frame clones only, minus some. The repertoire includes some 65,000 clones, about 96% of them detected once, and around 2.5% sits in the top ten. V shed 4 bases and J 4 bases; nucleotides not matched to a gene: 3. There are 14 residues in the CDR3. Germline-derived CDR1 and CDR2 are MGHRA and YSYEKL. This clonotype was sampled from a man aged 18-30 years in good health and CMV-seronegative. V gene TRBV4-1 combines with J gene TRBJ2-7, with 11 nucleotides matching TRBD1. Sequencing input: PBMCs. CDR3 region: CASSPGTGGYEQYF. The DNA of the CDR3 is TGCGCCAGCAGCCCCGGGACAGGGGGATACGAGCAGTACTTC.